This record looks at one TCR beta chain sequence and its context. Under the authors' procedure: Estimation of nucleated cell counts was performed using reference gene primer amplification. Profiled with immunoSEQ multiplex PCR; TCRdb holds only in-frame clones, not every one. That table supplies the V and J calls and clone size; D and trimming were determined from the DNA. Seen here are 95,000 to 110,000 clones, around nine tenths observed once, and the top ten hold 4% to 6%. The data derive from a study of blood T cell repertoires in COVID-19. Study-wide context: Samples taken during acute and convalescent COVID-19 were collected in the United States, Italy and Spain. Sources were T cells, B-cell-depleted T cells, or PBMCs; the material itself was cDNA or gDNA.

This clonotype was obtained from a human donor in a cohort sampled during active COVID-19. The specimen was peripheral blood.

The CDR3 DNA reads as TGTGCCAGCAGTCGGGACACCTATGGCTACACCTTC. Translated, it gives CASSRDTYGYTF. The chain carries TRBV6-5 and TRBJ1-2, with D perhaps matching TRBD1 (6 bases). The V and J ends lost 5 bases and 4 bases respectively, with 8 bases between them. The CDR3 is 12 residues long. Germline V gene data show CDR1 as MNHEY and CDR2 as SVGAGI.